These T cell receptor beta chains were read from a single sample in a study of graft-versus-host responses after intestinal transplantation. Their antigens are not known. The protocol was immunoSEQ multiplex PCR, while the TCRdb copy is restricted to in-frame clones and leaves out a portion. The sample has roughly 90,000 clones, 90% to 95% seen once. Source: unstimulated CD8+ T cells sorted from spleen or lymph node cells, taken before intestinal transplant. Receptor source: a human donor who received an intestinal transplant. Each CDR3 is given with its conserved first and last residue. A D gene is named only where the DNA matches it firmly. Expanded clones are given a class, and other clones once, few, many or no size at all.

D gene	clone size	J gene	V gene	CDR3 protein	CDR3 DNA
.	.	TRBJ2-5	TRBV7-2	CASSLPRGADETQYF	TGTGCCAGCAGCCTCCCCCGGGGGGCCGATGAGACCCAGTACTTC
TRBD1	once	TRBJ1-2	TRBV4-2	CASVFDREAGVTGYTF	TGTGCCAGCGTATTTGACAGGGAGGCTGGGGTGACGGGCTACACCTTC
.	.	TRBJ1-2	TRBV9	CASSVEGGADYGYTF	TGTGCCAGCAGCGTAGAGGGAGGGGCGGACTATGGCTACACCTTC
.	.	TRBJ1-3	TRBV6-1	CASSDRGPGNTIYF	TGTGCCAGCAGTGACAGGGGCCCTGGAAACACCATATATTTT
.	.	TRBJ2-3	TRBV11-2	CASSYPSSTDTQYF	TGTGCCAGCAGCTATCCCTCTAGCACAGATACGCAGTATTTT
.	few	TRBJ1-6	TRBV5-1	CASTHRYSPLHF	TGCGCCAGCACCCACCGTTATTCACCCCTCCACTTT
TRBD2	.	TRBJ2-1	TRBV7-6	CASSSTPFGRIHNEQFF	TGTGCCAGCAGCTCAACCCCCTTCGGGAGGATACACAATGAGCAGTTCTTC
.	.	TRBJ2-1	TRBV11-2	CASGDLQGGEQFF	TGTGCCAGCGGGGACTTACAGGGAGGTGAGCAGTTCTTC
.	.	TRBJ1-2	TRBV6-5	CASSYTMEGEGYTF	TGTGCCAGCAGTTACACGATGGAAGGAGAGGGCTACACCTTC
.	once	TRBJ2-7	TRBV19	CASSIVLPGRSYEQYF	TGTGCCAGTAGTATAGTTCTTCCGGGACGATCCTACGAGCAGTACTTC
.	few	TRBJ2-3	TRBV7-9	CASSLSGGLGDTQYF	TGTGCCAGCAGCTTATCCGGGGGGCTGGGGGATACGCAGTATTTT
.	.	TRBJ1-5	TRBV5-6	CASSLGASNQPQHF	TGTGCCAGCAGCTTGGGGGCCAGCAATCAGCCCCAGCATTTT
.	.	TRBJ2-7	TRBV5-4	CASSLETGGYEQYF	TGTGCCAGCAGCTTGGAGACGGGTGGGTACGAGCAGTACTTC
.	.	TRBJ1-2	TRBV27	CASSFGVNYGYTF	TGTGCCAGCAGTTTCGGCGTTAACTATGGCTACACCTTC
.	.	TRBJ2-1	TRBV13	CASSLTGFSYNEQFF	TGTGCCAGCAGCTTAACGGGGTTCTCCTACAATGAGCAGTTCTTC
.	.	TRBJ1-2	TRBV19	CASRFNYGYTF	TGTGCCAGTAGATTTAACTATGGCTACACCTTC
.	.	TRBJ1-5	TRBV6-6	CASSPSSWLSNQPQHF	TGTGCCAGCAGTCCTAGCTCGTGGCTTAGCAATCAGCCCCAGCATTTT
.	.	TRBJ1-1	TRBV29-1	CSVEGVAEAFF	TGCAGCGTTGAGGGGGTGGCAGAAGCTTTCTTT
.	.	TRBJ2-7	TRBV9	CASSAGTATLRYF	TGTGCCAGCAGCGCCGGGACGGCCACCTTACGGTACTTC
.	.	TRBJ1-1	TRBV5-5	CASIGLLVTEAFF	TGTGCCAGCATCGGCCTGTTGGTCACTGAAGCTTTCTTT
.	.	TRBJ1-1	TRBV6-6	CASSYLPGDRKAFF	TGTGCCAGCAGTTACTTACCGGGAGACCGAAAAGCTTTCTTT
.	.	TRBJ2-3	TRBV27	CASSLGSDTQYF	TGTGCCAGCAGTTTAGGCTCAGATACGCAGTATTTT
TRBD1	.	TRBJ1-1	TRBV6-5	CASSVQGSNTEAFF	TGTGCCAGCAGTGTACAGGGGTCGAACACTGAAGCTTTCTTT
TRBD1	.	TRBJ2-5	TRBV7-9	CASSLETGLGETQYF	TGTGCCAGCAGCTTAGAGACAGGGCTAGGAGAGACCCAGTACTTC
.	.	TRBJ1-5	TRBV6-5	CASSYRTPEGNQPQHF	TGTGCCAGCAGTTACAGAACACCAGAGGGCAATCAGCCCCAGCATTTT
.	.	TRBJ2-7	TRBV28	CASSWGGEQYF	TGTGCCAGCAGTTGGGGTGGCGAGCAGTACTTC
.	.	TRBJ2-7	TRBV5-6	CASSDNVYEQYF	TGTGCCAGCAGCGACAACGTCTACGAGCAGTACTTC
TRBD1	.	TRBJ1-6	TRBV6-1	CASSDRGHSPLHF	TGTGCCAGCAGTGACAGGGGGCATTCACCCCTCCACTTT
TRBD2	.	TRBJ2-1	TRBV7-9	CASRTSGHEQFF	TGTGCCAGCAGGACTAGCGGGCATGAGCAGTTCTTC
.	once	TRBJ2-5	TRBV2	CASSDSPEETQYF	TGTGCCAGCAGTGATAGTCCAGAAGAGACCCAGTACTTC
.	.	TRBJ2-2	TRBV9	CASSTRGGGGDTGELFF	TGTGCCAGCAGCACCCGAGGAGGAGGGGGCGACACCGGGGAGCTGTTTTTT
.	many	TRBJ1-6	TRBV4-1	CASSERDTGWAPLHF	TGCGCCAGCAGCGAGCGGGACACCGGATGGGCACCCCTCCACTTT
.	.	TRBJ2-7	TRBV7-9	CASSLVGGGTPYEQYF	TGTGCCAGCAGCTTAGTAGGTGGCGGAACCCCTTACGAGCAGTACTTC
.	once	TRBJ1-1	TRBV14	CASSQGGETFF	TGTGCCAGCAGCCAAGGAGGGGAAACTTTCTTT
TRBD1	.	TRBJ1-4	TRBV6-6	CASSTMGTGNEKLFF	TGTGCCAGCAGTACCATGGGGACAGGGAATGAAAAACTGTTTTTT
TRBD1	.	TRBJ2-7	TRBV5-5	CASSWTGGAYEQYF	TGTGCCAGCAGCTGGACAGGGGGCGCCTACGAGCAGTACTTC
TRBD2	.	TRBJ2-5	TRBV13	CASSPGGKTQYF	TGTGCCAGCAGCCCCGGGGGGAAGACCCAGTACTTC
.	once	TRBJ1-4	TRBV7-9	CASSAPGGEKLFF	TGTGCCAGCAGCGCTCCCGGCGGTGAAAAACTGTTTTTT
.	.	TRBJ1-1	TRBV27	CASSPGSRAAFF	TGTGCCAGCAGTCCCGGGTCTCGGGCAGCTTTCTTT
.	.	TRBJ1-2	TRBV10-3	CAISEGGPYGYTF	TGTGCCATCAGTGAGGGGGGGCCTTATGGCTACACCTTC
.	once	TRBJ1-1	TRBV7-4	CASSARGQNTEAFF	TGTGCCAGCAGCGCCCGGGGCCAGAACACTGAAGCTTTCTTT
.	once	TRBJ2-6	TRBV5-5	CASSLGTGANVLTF	TGTGCCAGCAGCTTGGGGACTGGGGCCAACGTCCTGACTTTC